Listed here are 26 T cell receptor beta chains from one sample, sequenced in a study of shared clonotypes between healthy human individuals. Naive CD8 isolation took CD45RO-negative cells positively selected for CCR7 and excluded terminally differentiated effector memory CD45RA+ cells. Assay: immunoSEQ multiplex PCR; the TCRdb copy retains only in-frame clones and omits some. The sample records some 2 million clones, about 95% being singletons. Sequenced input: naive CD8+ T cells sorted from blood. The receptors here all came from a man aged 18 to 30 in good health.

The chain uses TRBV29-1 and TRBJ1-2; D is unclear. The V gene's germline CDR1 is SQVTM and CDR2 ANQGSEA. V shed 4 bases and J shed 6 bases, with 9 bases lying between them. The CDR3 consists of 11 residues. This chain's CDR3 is CSVVRGNGYTF. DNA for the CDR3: TGCAGCGTTGTAAGAGGGAATGGCTACACCTTC.

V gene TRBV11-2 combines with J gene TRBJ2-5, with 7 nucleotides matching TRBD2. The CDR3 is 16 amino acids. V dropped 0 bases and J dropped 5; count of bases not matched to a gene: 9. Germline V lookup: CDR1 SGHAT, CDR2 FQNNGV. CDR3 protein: CASSLDWGEGLETQYF. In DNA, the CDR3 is TGTGCCAGCAGCTTAGATTGGGGGGAGGGCTTGGAGACCCAGTACTTC.

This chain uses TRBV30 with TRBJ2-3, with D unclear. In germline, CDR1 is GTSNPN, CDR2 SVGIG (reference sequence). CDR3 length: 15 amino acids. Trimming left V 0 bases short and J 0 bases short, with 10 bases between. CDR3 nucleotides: TGTGCCTGGAGTGTACCCACACCTAGCACAGATACGCAGTATTTT. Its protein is CAWSVPTPSTDTQYF.

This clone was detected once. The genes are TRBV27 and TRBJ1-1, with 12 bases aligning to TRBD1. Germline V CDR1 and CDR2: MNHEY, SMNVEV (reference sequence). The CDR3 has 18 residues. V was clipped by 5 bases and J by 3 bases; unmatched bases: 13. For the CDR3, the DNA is TGTGCCAGCAGTCCTCCAGGGGACAGGGGGCAAAAGGACACTGAAGCTTTCTTT. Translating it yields CASSPPGDRGQKDTEAFF.

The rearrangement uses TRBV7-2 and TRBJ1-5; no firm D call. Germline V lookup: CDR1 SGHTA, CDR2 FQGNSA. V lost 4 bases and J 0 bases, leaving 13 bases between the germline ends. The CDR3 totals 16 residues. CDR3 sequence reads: CASSSWGFDSNQPQHF. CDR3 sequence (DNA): TGTGCCAGCAGCTCCTGGGGATTTGATAGCAATCAGCCCCAGCATTTT.

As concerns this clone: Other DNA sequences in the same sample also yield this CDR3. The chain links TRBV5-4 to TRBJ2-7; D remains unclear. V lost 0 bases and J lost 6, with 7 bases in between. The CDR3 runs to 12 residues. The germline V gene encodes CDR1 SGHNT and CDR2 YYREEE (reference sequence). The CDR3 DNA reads TGTGCCAGCAGCTTGGGCGAAGGCGAGCAGTACTTC. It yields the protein CASSLGEGEQYF.

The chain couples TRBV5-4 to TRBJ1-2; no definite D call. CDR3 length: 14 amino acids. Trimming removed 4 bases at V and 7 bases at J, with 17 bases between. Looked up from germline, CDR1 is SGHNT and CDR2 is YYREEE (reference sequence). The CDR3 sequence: CASSPSGPAGGYTF. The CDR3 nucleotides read TGTGCCAGCAGCCCTTCAGGCCCCGCGGGTGGCTACACCTTC.

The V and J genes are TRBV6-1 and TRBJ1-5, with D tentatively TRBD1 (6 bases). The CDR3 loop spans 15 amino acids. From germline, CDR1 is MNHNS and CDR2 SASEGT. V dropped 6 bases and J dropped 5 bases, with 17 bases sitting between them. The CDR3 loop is CASRIALGQHQPQHF. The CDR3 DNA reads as TGTGCCAGCAGGATCGCCCTAGGACAGCATCAGCCCCAGCATTTT.

As DNA, the CDR3 is TGCGCCAGCAGCCACCTTTCCACGCCTCAACCCGGCTACACCTTC. Protein: CASSHLSTPQPGYTF. The chain uses TRBV4-1 and TRBJ1-2; D remains unclear. Germline assignment: CDR1 MGHRA and CDR2 YSYEKL. Trimming took off 3 bases at V and 8 bases at J, with 19 bases between the two ends. The CDR3 spans 15 residues.

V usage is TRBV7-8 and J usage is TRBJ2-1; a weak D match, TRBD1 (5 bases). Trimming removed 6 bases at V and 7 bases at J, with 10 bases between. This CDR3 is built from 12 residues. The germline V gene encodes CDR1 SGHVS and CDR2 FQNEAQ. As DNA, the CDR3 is TGTGCCAGCAGTCCCAGGGAAAATGAGCAGTTCTTC. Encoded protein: CASSPRENEQFF.

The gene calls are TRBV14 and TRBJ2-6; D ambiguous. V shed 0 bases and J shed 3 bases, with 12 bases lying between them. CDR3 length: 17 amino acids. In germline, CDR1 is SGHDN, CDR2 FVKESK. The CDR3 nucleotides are TGTGCCAGCAGCCAAGATGTAGGGTCGGGTGGGGCCAACGTCCTGACTTTC. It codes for CASSQDVGSGGANVLTF.

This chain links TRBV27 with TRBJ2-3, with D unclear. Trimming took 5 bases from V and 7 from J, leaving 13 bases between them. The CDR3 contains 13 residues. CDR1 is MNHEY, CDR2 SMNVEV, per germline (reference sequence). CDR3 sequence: CASSTLPANTQYF. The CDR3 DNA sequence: TGTGCCAGCAGTACCCTACCGGCGAATACGCAGTATTTT.

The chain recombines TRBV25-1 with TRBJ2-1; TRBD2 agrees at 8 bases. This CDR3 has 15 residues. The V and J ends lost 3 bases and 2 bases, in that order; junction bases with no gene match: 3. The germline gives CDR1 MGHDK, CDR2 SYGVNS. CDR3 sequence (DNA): TGTGCCAGCAGTGATTCGGGGGGGCCCTACAATGAGCAGTTCTTC. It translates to CASSDSGGPYNEQFF.

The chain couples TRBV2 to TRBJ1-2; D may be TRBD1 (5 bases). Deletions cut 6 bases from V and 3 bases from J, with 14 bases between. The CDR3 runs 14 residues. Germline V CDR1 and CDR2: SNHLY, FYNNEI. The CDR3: CASRSQGFDYGYTF. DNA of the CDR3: TGTGCCAGCAGGTCCCAGGGATTTGACTATGGCTACACCTTC.

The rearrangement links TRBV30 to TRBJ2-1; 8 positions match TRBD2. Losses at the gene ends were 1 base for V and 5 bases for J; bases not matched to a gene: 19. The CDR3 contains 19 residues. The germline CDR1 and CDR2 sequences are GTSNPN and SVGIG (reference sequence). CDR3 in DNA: TGTGCCTGGAGTGGAGCCACCGACCTAAGCGGGAGTAAGGACAATGAGCAGTTCTTC. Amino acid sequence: CAWSGATDLSGSKDNEQFF.

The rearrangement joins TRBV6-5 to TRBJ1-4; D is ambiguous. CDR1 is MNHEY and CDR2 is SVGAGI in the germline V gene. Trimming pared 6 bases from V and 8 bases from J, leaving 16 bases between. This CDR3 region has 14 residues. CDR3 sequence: CASSLGSRPEKLFF. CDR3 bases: TGTGCCAGCAGCTTAGGGTCTCGCCCGGAAAAACTGTTTTTT.

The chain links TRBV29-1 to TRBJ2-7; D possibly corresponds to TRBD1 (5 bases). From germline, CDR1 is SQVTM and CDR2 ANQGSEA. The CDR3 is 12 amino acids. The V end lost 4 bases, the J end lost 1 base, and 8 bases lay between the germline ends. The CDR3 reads CSVGKGSYEQYF. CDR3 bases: TGCAGCGTTGGAAAGGGGTCCTACGAGCAGTACTTC.

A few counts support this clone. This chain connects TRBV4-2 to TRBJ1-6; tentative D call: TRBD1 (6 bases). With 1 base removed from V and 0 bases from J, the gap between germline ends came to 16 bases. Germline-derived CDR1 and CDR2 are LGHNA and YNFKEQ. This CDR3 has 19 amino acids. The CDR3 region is CASSQGGSDSHSYNSPLHF. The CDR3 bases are TGTGCCAGCAGCCAAGGCGGATCGGACAGCCACTCCTATAATTCACCCCTCCACTTT.

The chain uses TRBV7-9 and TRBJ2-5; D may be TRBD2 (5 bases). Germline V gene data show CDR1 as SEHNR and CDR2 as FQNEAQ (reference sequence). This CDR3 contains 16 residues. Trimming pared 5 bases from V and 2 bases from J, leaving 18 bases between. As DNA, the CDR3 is TGTGCCAGCAGCCAAGAGAGGGCAGAACGTCAAGAGACCCAGTACTTC. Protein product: CASSQERAERQETQYF.

The CDR3, as DNA: TGTGCCATCGAGAACTCGAACACCGGGGAGCTGTTTTTT. Translating it yields CAIENSNTGELFF. J is TRBJ2-2 and V is TRBV10-3; D is ambiguous. CDR1 is ENHRY and CDR2 is SYGVKD in the germline V gene. This CDR3 has 13 residues. V was pared by 8 bases and J by 0 bases, with 7 bases between.

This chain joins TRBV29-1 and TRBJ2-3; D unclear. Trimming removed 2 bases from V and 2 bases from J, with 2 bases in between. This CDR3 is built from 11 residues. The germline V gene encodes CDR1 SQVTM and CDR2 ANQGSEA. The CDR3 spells CSVETTDTQYF. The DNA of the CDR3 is TGCAGCGTTGAAACCACAGATACGCAGTATTTT.

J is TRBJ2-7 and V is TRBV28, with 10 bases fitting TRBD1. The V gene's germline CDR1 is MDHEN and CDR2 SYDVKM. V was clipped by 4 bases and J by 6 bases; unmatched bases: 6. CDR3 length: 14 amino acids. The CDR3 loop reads CASSSRDRGREQYF. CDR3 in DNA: TGTGCCAGCAGTTCCCGGGACAGGGGACGCGAGCAGTACTTC.

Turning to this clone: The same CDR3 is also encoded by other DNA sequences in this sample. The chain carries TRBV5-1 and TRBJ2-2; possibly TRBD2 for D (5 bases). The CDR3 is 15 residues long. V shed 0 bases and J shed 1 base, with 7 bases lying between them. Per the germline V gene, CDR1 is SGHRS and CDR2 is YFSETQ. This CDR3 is CASSLGGLNTGELFF. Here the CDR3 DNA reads TGCGCCAGCAGCTTGGGAGGACTGAACACCGGGGAGCTGTTTTTT.

The CDR3 here is CASSELDFNTDTQYF. The CDR3 coding sequence is TGTGCCAGCAGTGAGCTGGATTTTAACACAGATACGCAGTATTTT. This chain uses TRBV6-1 with TRBJ2-3; D gene uncertain. The CDR3 is 15 residues long. V was trimmed by 3 bases and J by 2 bases, leaving 12 bases between them. Germline-derived CDR1 and CDR2 are MNHNS and SASEGT.

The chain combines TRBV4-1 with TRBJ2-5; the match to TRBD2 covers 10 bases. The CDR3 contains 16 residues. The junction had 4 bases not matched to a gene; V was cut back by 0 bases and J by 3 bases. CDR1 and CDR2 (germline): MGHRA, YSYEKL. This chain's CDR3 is CASSQDSLAGEETQYF. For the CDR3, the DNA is TGCGCCAGCAGCCAAGACTCCCTAGCGGGAGAAGAGACCCAGTACTTC.

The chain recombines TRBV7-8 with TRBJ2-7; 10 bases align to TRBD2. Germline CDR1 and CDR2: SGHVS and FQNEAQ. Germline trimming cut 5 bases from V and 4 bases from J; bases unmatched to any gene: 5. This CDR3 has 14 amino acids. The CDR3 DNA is TGTGCCAGCAGCGTAAGCGGGAGGGCTTACGAGCAGTACTTC. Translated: CASSVSGRAYEQYF. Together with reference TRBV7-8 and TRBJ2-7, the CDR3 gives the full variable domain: GAGVSQSPRYKVAKRGQDVALRCDPISGHVSLFWYQQALGQGPEFLTYFQNEAQLDKSGLPSDRFFAERPEGSVSTLKIQRTQQEDSAVYLCASSVSGRAYEQYFGPGTRLTVT.